The present T cell receptor beta chain was sequenced within a study of blood T cell repertoires in COVID-19. The overall study: From the United States, Italy and Spain came samples of acute and convalescent COVID-19. From T cells, B-cell-depleted T cells, or PBMCs came the material, which was cDNA or gDNA.

Using immunoSEQ multiplex PCR, the repertoire was profiled, and TCRdb retains in-frame clones only, with some absent. Among roughly 290,000 clones, roughly 90% were seen once, and the ten largest hold around 1.7%. Participants had their cohort set by participant-reported clinical history. The CDR3 extends over 14 amino acids. Trimming removed 2 bases from V and 2 bases from J, with 9 bases in between. Per germline, CDR1 MNHEY and CDR2 SMNVEV (reference sequence). The genes are TRBV27 and TRBJ2-5; perhaps TRBD2 as D (5 bases). This TCR came from a woman aged 40 to 50 who had recovered from COVID-19. Input material: PBMCs or T cells enriched from blood (not recorded which). CDR3 bases: TGTGCCAGCAGTTTACTCGGGGTTCAAGAGACCCAGTACTTC. The encoded protein is CASSLLGVQETQYF.